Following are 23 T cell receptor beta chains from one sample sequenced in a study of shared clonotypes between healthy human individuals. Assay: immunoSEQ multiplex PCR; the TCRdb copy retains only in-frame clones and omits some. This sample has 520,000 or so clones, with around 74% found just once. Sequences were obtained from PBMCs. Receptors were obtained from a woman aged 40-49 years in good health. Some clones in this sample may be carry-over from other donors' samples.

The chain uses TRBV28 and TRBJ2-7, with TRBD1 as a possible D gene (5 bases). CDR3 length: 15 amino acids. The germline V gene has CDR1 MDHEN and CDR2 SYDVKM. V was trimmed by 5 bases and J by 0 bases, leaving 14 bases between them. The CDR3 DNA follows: TGTGCCAGCAGTCCCAGGGCAGCGTACTCCTACGAGCAGTACTTC. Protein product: CASSPRAAYSYEQYF.

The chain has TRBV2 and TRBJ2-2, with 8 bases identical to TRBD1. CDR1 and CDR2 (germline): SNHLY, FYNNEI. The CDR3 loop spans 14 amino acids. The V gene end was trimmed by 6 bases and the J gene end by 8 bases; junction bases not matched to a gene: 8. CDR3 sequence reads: CASRGTGLPGELFF. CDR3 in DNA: TGTGCCAGCAGGGGGACAGGACTACCTGGGGAGCTGTTTTTT.

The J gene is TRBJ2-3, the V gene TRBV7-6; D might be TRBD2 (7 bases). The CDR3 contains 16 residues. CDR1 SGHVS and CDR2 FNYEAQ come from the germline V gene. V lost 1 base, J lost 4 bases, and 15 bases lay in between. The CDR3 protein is CASSLGQAGAADTQYF. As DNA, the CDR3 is TGTGCCAGCAGCTTAGGACAGGCGGGAGCGGCAGATACGCAGTATTTT.

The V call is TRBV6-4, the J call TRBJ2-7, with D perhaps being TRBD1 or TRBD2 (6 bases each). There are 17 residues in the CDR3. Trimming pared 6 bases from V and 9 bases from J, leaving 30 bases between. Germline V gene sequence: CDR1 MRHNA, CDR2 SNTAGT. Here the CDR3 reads CASRDRVWGADIKVQYF. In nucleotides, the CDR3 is TGTGCCAGCAGAGACCGGGTTTGGGGGGCCGACATAAAAGTGCAGTACTTC.

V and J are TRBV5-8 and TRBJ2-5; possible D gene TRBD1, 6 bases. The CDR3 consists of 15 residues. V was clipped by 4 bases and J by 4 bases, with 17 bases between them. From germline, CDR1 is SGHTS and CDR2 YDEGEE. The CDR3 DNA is TGTGCCAGCAGCCCTGGGACACCCTCAATAGAGACCCAGTACTTC. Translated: CASSPGTPSIETQYF.

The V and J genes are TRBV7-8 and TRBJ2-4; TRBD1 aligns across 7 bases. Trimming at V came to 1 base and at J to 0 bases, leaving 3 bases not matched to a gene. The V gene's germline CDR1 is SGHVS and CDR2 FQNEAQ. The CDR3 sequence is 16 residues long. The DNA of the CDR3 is TGTGCCAGCAGCTTAGACAGGGGCCTAGCCAAAAACATTCAGTACTTC. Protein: CASSLDRGLAKNIQYF.

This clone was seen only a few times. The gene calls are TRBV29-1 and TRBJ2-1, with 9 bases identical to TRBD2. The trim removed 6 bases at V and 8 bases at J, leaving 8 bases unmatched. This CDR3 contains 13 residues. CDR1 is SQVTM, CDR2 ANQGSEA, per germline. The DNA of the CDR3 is TGCAGCGTAGGGACTAGCTCCGTCGATGAGCAGTTCTTC. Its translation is CSVGTSSVDEQFF.

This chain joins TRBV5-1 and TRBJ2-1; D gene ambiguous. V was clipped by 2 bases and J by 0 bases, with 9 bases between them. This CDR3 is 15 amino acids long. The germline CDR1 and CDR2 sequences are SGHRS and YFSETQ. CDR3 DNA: TGCGCCAGCAGCTTAGGCCGTCACTCCTACAATGAGCAGTTCTTC. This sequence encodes CASSLGRHSYNEQFF.

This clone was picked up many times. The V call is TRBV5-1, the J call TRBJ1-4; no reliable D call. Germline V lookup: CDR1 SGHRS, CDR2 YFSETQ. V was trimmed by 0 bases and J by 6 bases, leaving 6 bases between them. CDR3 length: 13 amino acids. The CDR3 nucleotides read TGCGCCAGCAGCTTGGAGGTCGATGAAAAACTGTTTTTT. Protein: CASSLEVDEKLFF.

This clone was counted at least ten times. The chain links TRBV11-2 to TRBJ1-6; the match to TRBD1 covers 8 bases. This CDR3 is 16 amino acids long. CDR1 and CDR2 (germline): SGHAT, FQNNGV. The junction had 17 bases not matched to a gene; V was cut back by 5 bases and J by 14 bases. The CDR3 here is CASSVPGQAPKAALHF. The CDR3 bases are TGTGCCAGCAGCGTCCCGGGACAGGCGCCTAAGGCGGCCCTCCACTTT.

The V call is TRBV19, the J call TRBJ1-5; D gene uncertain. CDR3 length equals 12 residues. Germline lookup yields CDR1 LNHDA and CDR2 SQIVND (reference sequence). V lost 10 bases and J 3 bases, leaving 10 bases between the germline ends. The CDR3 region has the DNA TGTGCCACCCTGGGTCCCAATCAGCCCCAGCATTTT. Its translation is CATLGPNQPQHF.

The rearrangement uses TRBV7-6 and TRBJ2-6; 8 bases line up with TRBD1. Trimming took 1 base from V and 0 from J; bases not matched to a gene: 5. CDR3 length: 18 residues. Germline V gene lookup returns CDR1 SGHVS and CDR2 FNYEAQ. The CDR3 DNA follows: TGTGCCAGCAGCTTAGGGACAGGGTCCAGCTCTGGGGCCAACGTCCTGACTTTC. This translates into CASSLGTGSSSGANVLTF.

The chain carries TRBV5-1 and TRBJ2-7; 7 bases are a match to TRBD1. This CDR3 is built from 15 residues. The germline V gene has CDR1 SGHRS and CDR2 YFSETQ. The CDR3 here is CAQRGQTRPLYEQYF. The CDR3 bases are TGCGCGCAACGGGGACAGACACGGCCCCTCTACGAGCAGTACTTC.

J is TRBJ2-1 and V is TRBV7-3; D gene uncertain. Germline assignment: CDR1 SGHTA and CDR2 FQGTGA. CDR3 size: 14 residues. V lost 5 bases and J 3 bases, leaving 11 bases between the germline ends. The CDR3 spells CASSQDGDYNEQFF. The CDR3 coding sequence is TGTGCCAGCAGCCAAGACGGAGACTACAATGAGCAGTTCTTC.

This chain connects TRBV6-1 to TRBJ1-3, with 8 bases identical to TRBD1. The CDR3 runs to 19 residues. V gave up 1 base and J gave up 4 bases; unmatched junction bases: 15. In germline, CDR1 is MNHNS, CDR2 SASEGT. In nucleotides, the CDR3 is TGTGCCAGCAGTGAAGACCGGCGAAACAGGGGGAATTGGGGAAACACCATATATTTT. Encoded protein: CASSEDRRNRGNWGNTIYF.

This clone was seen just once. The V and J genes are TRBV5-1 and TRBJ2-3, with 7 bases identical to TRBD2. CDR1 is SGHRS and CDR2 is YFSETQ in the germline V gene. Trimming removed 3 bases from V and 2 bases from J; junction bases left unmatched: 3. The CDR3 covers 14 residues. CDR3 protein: CASSSSGPTDTQYF. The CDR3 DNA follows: TGCGCCAGCAGCTCTAGCGGCCCCACAGATACGCAGTATTTT.

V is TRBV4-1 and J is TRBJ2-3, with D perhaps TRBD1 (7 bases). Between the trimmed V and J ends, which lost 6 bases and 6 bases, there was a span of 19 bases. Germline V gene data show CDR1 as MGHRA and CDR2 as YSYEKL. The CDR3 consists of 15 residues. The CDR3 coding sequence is TGCGCCAGCAGTCGCGCGGGACAGAGTTTGGATACGCAGTATTTT. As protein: CASSRAGQSLDTQYF.

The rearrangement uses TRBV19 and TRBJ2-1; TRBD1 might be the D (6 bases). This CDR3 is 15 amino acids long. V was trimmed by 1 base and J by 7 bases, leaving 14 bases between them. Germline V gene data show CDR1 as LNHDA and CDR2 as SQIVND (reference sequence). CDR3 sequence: CASSIGKFRGNEQFF. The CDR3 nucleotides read TGTGCCAGTAGTATAGGAAAATTCAGGGGAAATGAGCAGTTCTTC.

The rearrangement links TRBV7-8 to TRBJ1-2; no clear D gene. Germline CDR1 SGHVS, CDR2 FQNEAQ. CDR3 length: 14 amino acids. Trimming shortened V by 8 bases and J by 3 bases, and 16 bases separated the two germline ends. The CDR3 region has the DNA TGTGCCAGCGAGGACCATTCACGGGACTATGGCTACACCTTC. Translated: CASEDHSRDYGYTF.

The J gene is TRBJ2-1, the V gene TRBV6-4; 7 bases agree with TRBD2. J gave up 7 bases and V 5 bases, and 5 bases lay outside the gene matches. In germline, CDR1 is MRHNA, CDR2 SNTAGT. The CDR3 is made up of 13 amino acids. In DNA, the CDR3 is TGTGCCAGCAGTAGCGGGGAAAGTAATGAGCAGTTCTTC. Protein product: CASSSGESNEQFF.

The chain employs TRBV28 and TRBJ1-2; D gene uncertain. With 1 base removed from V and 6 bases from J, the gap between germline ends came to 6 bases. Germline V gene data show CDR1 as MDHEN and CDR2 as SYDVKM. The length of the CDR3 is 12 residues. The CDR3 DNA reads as TGTGCCAGCAGTTTATCCGGGGATGGCTACACCTTC. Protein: CASSLSGDGYTF.

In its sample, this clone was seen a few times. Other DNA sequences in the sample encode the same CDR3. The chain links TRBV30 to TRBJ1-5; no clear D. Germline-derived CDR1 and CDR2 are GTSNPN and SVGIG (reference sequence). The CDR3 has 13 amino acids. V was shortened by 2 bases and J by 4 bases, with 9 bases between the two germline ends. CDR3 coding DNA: TGTGCCTGGAGTTTCGGGGAAAATCAGCCCCAGCATTTT. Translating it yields CAWSFGENQPQHF.

CDR3: CASGPGQNNEQFF. In DNA, the CDR3 is TGCGCCAGCGGCCCTGGACAGAACAATGAGCAGTTCTTC. This rearrangement joins TRBV5-1 to TRBJ2-1; D is possibly TRBD1 (6 bases). Trimming removed 7 bases from V and 5 bases from J, with 13 bases in between. This CDR3 region has 13 residues. Germline CDR1 and CDR2: SGHRS and YFSETQ.